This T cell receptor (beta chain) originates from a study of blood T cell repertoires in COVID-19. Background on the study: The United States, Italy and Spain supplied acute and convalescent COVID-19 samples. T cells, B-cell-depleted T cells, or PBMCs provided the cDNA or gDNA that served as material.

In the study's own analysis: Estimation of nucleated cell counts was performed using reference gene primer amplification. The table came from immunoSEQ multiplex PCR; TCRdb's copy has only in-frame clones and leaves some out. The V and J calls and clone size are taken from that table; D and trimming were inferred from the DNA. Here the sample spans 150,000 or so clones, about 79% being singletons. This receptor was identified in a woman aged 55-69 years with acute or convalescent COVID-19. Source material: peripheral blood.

CDR3 protein: CASSSTGVEETQYF. The CDR3 nucleotides read TGTGCCAGCAGCTCGACAGGGGTTGAAGAGACCCAGTACTTC. The chain employs TRBV7-2 and TRBJ2-5; 8 nucleotides agree with TRBD1. The CDR3 is 14 residues long. V lost 4 bases to trimming and J lost 3 bases; unmatched junction nucleotides: 4. Germline V lookup: CDR1 SGHTA, CDR2 FQGNSA.